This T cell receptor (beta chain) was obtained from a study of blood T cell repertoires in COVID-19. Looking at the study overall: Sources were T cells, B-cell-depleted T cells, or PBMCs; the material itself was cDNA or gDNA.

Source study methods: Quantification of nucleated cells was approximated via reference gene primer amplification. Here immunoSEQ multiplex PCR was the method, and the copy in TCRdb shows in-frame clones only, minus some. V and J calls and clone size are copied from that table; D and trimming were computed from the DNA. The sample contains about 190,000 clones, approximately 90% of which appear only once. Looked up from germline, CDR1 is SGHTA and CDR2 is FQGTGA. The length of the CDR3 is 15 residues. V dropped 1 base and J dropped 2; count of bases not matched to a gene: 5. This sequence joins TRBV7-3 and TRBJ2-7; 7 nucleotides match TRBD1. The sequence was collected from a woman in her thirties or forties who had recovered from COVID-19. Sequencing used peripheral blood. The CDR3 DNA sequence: TGTGCCAGCAGCTTAAACCCCGGACAGGCCTACGAGCAGTACTTC. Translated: CASSLNPGQAYEQYF.